This T cell receptor beta chain was retrieved from a study of human T cells and chemical hapten exposure. Germline V gives CDR1 SGHKS, CDR2 YYEKEE (reference sequence). The CDR3 extends over 14 amino acids. Trimming cost V 1 base and J 5 bases, with 10 bases left between them. Stated time point: patch test 3, about 24 weeks after DPC sensitization. As to treatment: therapeutic diphenylcyclopropenone sensitization with weekly scalp DPC. Library construction involved attaching unique molecular identifiers to individual cDNA molecules, which allowed quantitative, reproducible TCR counting. TCRdb reprocessed the RACE reads with MiXCR, giving one entry per CDR3 protein. The data show more than 100,000 distinct CDR3 sequences, with about 11% seen just once and under 2.5% held by the top ten.

The J gene is TRBJ2-1, the V gene TRBV5-5; D not certain. This TCR was recovered from a woman between 50 and 59 years old with alopecia areata. Some clones in this sample may be carry-over from other donors' samples. Sequencing was performed on whole blood, taken in connection with sensitization to the hapten diphenylcyclopropenone (DPC). CDR3 sequence reads: CASSLSYGDNEQFF. CDR3 nucleotide sequence: TGTGCCAGCAGCTTGTCTTACGGTGACAATGAGCAGTTCTTC.